This T cell receptor beta chain was sequenced for a study of CD8+ T cells in alopecia areata. Following extraction, RNA underwent reverse transcription to cDNA, which served as the sequencing template. The protocol was immunoSEQ multiplex PCR, while the TCRdb copy is restricted to in-frame clones and leaves out a portion. There are some 58,000 clones in the sample; just over 45% occur only once, and roughly 20% lies in the top ten. Trimming removed 3 bases from V and 0 bases from J, with 11 bases in between. CDR1 and CDR2 (germline): SGDLS, YYNGEE. This CDR3 comprises 15 residues. Documented treatment: oral pan-JAK inhibitor, 5-10 mg twice daily.

The TCR sequence derives from a human donor with alopecia areata. This chain uses TRBV9 with TRBJ2-3, with D perhaps TRBD1 (6 bases). Sequenced here: CD8+ T cells sorted from blood, sampled around week 36, from a patient treated with tofacitinib. The CDR3, as DNA: TGTGCCAGCAGCGCGCCGGGACACAGCACAGATACGCAGTATTTT. Translated, it gives CASSAPGHSTDTQYF.